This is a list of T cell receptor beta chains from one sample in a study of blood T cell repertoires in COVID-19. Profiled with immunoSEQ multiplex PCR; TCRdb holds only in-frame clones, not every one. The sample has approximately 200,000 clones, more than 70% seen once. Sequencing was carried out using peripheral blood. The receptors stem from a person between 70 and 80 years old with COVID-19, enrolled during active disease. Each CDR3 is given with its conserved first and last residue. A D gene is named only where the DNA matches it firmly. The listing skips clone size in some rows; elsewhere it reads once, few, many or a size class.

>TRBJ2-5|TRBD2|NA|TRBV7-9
TGTGCCAGCAGCTTCGGAACTAGCGGGTTAGGCGTGGAGACCCAGTACTTC
CASSFGTSGLGVETQYF
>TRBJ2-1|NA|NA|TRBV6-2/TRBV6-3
TGTGCCAGCAGTTACTCTGGCTTTAACAATGAGCAGTTCTTC
CASSYSGFNNEQFF
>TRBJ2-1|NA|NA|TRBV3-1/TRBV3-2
TGTGCCAGCAGCCCCCTAGCGTTGAGCTCCTACAATGAGCAGTTCTTC
CASSPLALSSYNEQFF
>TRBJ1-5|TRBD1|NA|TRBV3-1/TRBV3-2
TGTGCCAGCAGGCCCCCGGGACAGGGCCATCAGCCCCAGCATTTT
CASRPPGQGHQPQHF
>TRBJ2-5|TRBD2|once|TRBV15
TGTGCCACCAGCAGGGGGACTAGCGGCCAGTACTTC
CATSRGTSGQYF
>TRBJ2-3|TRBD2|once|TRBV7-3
TGTGCCAGCAGCAAAGCGGGGGGGAGCACAGATACGCAGTATTTT
CASSKAGGSTDTQYF
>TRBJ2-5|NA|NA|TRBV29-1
TGCAGCGTTGAAGATCTCCCGGAGACCCAGTACTTC
CSVEDLPETQYF
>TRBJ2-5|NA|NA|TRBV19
TGTGCCACCAGACGGGTCATGGGAGAGACCCAGTACTTC
CATRRVMGETQYF
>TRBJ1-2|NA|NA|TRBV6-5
TGTGCCAGCAGTTCGACAGGAACTAACTATGGCTACACCTTC
CASSSTGTNYGYTF
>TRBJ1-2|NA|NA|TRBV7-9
TGTGCCAGCAGCTTTAGCGCCGCGTCTGGAGGCTACACCTTC
CASSFSAASGGYTF
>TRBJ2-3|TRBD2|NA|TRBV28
TGTGCCGTAGGACTAGCGGGAGGGCCCTCAGATACGCAGTATTTT
CAVGLAGGPSDTQYF
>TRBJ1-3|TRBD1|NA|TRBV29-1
TGCAGCGTTGAAGATGGCCTATACGACAGGGGGGGTGGAAACACCATATATTTT
CSVEDGLYDRGGGNTIYF
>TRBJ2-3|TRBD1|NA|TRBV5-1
TGCGCCAGCAGGCCGGGACAGCACACAGATACGCAGTATTTT
CASRPGQHTDTQYF
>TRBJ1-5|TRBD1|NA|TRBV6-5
TGTGCCAGCATGGGGGACAGAGCAAATCAGCCCCAGCATTTT
CASMGDRANQPQHF
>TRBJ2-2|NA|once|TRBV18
TGTGCCAGCTCGCACAGCGACAGGTCCAACGGGGAGCTGTTTTTT
CASSHSDRSNGELFF
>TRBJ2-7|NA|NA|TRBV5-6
TGTGCCAGCAGCTTGGGTCCTGGGGCAGGGGTCGAGCAGTACTTC
CASSLGPGAGVEQYF
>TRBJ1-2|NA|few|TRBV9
TGTGCCAGCAGCCGTGGGGGGGACGCCTATGGCTACACCTTC
CASSRGGDAYGYTF
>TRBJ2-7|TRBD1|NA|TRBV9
TGTGCCAGCAGCGTCGCAGACAGGGACTACGAGCAGTACTTC
CASSVADRDYEQYF
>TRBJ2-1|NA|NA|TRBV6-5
TGTGCCAGCAGTACTCCCGGGAGACAAGAGCAGTTCTTC
CASSTPGRQEQFF
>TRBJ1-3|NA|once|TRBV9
TGTGCCAGCAGCGTAGGGGGGGGCTTTGGAAACACCATATATTTT
CASSVGGGFGNTIYF
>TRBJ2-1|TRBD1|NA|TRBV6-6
TGTGCCAGCAGTTACTCCTTGGGACAGGGTCTTTCGGTGCAGTTCTTC
CASSYSLGQGLSVQFF
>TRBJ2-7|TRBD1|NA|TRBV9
TGTGCCAGCAGCGTTCAAGGGACAGCTAACTACGAGCAGTACTTC
CASSVQGTANYEQYF
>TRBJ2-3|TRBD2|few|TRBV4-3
TGCGCCAGCGCCCTACTAGCGGGAGGTTTAGATACGCAGTATTTT
CASALLAGGLDTQYF
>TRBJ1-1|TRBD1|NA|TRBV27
TGTGCCAGCAGACTACTACGAGACAGGGACCCTGAAGCTTTCTTT
CASRLLRDRDPEAFF
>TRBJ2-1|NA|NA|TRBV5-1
TGCGCCAGCAGCTTCCCCCGGGGGGCGGGAGAAGACGAGCAGTTCTTC
CASSFPRGAGEDEQFF
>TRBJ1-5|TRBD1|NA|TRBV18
TGTGCCAGCTCACCCCCGGGACAGGGGGCAGCTCAGCCCCAGCATTTT
CASSPPGQGAAQPQHF
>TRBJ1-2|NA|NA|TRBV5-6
TGTGCCAGCAGCTTGAGACAATTCTATGGCTACACCTTC
CASSLRQFYGYTF
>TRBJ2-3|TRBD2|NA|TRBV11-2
TGTGCCAGCAGCTTAGGGACTAGCGATAGGGCAGATACGCAGTATTTT
CASSLGTSDRADTQYF
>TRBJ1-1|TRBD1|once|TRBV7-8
TGTGCCAGCAGCCGGAGGGGGCCGAACACTGAAGCTTTCTTT
CASSRRGPNTEAFF
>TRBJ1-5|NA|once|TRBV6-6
TGTGCCAGCAGTTACTCGGGAGGTGATCAGCCCCAGCATTTT
CASSYSGGDQPQHF
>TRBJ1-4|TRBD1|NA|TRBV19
TGTGCCAGTAGTATTGGGACAGGGCCTGAAAAACTGTTTTTT
CASSIGTGPEKLFF
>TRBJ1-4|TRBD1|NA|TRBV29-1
TGCAGCGGACAGGGGTTTGAGTATGAAAAACTGTTTTTT
CSGQGFEYEKLFF
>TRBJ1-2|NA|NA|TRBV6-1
TGTGCCAGCAGTGATGCCCGGGGGAGATATGGCTACACCTTC
CASSDARGRYGYTF
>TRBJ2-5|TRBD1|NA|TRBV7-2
TGTGCCAGCAGCGCCGGGACAGGGGAGCACTTC
CASSAGTGEHF
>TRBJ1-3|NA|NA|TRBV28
TGTGCCAGCGGGAGGCCCTCTGGAAACACCATATATTTT
CASGRPSGNTIYF
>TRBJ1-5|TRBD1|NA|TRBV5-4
TGTGCCAGCAGCTTGAAGCAGGGGGCTTCAAATCAGCCCCAGCATTTT
CASSLKQGASNQPQHF
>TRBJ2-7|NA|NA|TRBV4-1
TGCGCCAGCAGCCAAGGGGGGCAGGGGTACTACGAGCAGTACTTC
CASSQGGQGYYEQYF
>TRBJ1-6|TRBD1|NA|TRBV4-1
TGCGCCAGCAGCCAAGTTGGGGACAGTTCTAATTCACCCCTCCACTTT
CASSQVGDSSNSPLHF
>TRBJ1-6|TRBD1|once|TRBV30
TGTGCCTGGAATCCCGGGACAGTCAATTCACCCCTCCACTTT
CAWNPGTVNSPLHF
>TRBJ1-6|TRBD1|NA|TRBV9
TGTGCCAGCAGCGTAGAGTTAGCGGGACAGGGGAATTCACCCCTCCACTTT
CASSVELAGQGNSPLHF
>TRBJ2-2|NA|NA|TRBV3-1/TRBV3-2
TGTGCCAGCAGCCAAGGTAGGACAGAGACCGGGGAGCTGTTTTTT
CASSQGRTETGELFF
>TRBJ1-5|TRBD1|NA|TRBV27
TGTGCCAGCAGTTCTTGGGACAGGTCGGGGCCCCAGCATTTT
CASSSWDRSGPQHF
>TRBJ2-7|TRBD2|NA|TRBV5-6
TGTGCCAGCAAAACTAGCGGGCCGGAGTACGAGCAGTACTTC
CASKTSGPEYEQYF
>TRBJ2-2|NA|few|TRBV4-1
TGCGCCAGCAGCCAGGGTGCGGGGGCGTACACCGGGGAGCTGTTTTTT
CASSQGAGAYTGELFF
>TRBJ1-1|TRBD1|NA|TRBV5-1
TGCGCCAGCAGCCGGGACAGAAACACTGAAGCTTTCTTT
CASSRDRNTEAFF
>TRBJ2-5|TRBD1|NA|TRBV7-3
TGTGCCAGCAGCCCAGGGACAGGGGGTGGTCAAGAGACCCAGTACTTC
CASSPGTGGGQETQYF
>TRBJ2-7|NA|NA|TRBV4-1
TGCGCCAGCAGCCCGACAGGGGAGGGATACGAGCAGTACTTC
CASSPTGEGYEQYF
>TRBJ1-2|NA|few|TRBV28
TGTGCCAGCTTGACAGCAAATTCTAACTATGGCTACACCTTC
CASLTANSNYGYTF
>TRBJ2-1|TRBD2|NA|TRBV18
TGTGCCAGCTCACCACCGGGACTAGCGGGAGGGCCATTGTCCTACAATGAGCAGTTCTTC
CASSPPGLAGGPLSYNEQFF
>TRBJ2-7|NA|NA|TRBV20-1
TGCAGTGCTAGTCGCGGAGCGAGGCAGTACTTC
CSASRGARQYF
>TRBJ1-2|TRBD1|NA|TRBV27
TGTGCCAGCAGTCCTCAGGGGGCCTTTGGTAAGTCGTCGACTTCTAAAACTAACTATGGCTACACCTTC
CASSPQGAFGKSSTSKTNYGYTF
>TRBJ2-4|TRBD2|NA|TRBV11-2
TGTGCCAGCAGCTGGCTAGCGGGGGGAAACATTCAGTACTTC
CASSWLAGGNIQYF
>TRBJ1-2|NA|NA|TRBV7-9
TGTGCCAGCAGCTTAAACACACCGGGGGGAAACTATGGCTACACCTTC
CASSLNTPGGNYGYTF
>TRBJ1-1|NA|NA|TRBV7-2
TGTGCCAGCAGCCCGACATCTGCCACTGAAGCTTTCTTT
CASSPTSATEAFF
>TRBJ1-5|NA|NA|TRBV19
TGTGCCAGTAGCCCCCTTAATCAGCCCCAGCATTTT
CASSPLNQPQHF
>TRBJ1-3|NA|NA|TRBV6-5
TGTGCCAGCAGCGCGACCGACAACTCTGGAAACACCATATATTTT
CASSATDNSGNTIYF
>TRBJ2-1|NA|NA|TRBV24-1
TGTGCCACCAGTGTCCCGGGACTGAATTACAATGAGCAGTTCTTC
CATSVPGLNYNEQFF
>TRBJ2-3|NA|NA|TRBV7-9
TGTGCCAGCAGCTTATTCTCAGATACGCAGTATTTT
CASSLFSDTQYF
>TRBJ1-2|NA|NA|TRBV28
TGTGCCAGCAGTTTAGCAGGCTATGGCTACACCTTC
CASSLAGYGYTF